Detailed here is one T cell receptor (beta chain). The antigen is unknown. Using its own MiXCR run on the RT-PCR reads, TCRdb lists one record per CDR3 protein. The sample has 450,000 to 600,000 distinct CDR3 sequences; about 7.6% are singletons. The data are from a study of response to subunit inactivated influenza vaccine. Findings and limits, study-wide: New T cells are recruited in small numbers by each seasonal influenza vaccination, according to the authors' suggestion.

The sequence derives from a man aged 45-69 years who received an inactivated influenza vaccine. The input for sequencing was PBMCs from blood, taken approximately 25 months after vaccination.

The CDR3: CASSPLAGTSYEQYF. The CDR3 DNA follows: TGCGCCAGCAGCCCATTAGCGGGAACCTCCTACGAGCAGTACTTC. The rearrangement links TRBV5-1 to TRBJ2-7; 8 positions agree with TRBD2. J lost 0 bases, V lost 4 bases, and 6 bases had no gene match. The length of the CDR3 is 15 residues. The germline V gene has CDR1 SGHRS and CDR2 YFSETQ.